Included here is one T cell receptor (beta chain) sequence, with context. Methods used by the authors: Amplification with reference gene primers provided the estimates of nucleated cell counts. Assay: immunoSEQ multiplex PCR; the TCRdb copy retains only in-frame clones and omits some. V and J calls plus clone size are reproduced from that table; the DNA served to infer D and trimming. Of about 73,000 clones listed, 82% are singletons. These data originate in a study of blood T cell repertoires in COVID-19. For the study at large: Sample material is recorded as cDNA or gDNA derived from T cells, B-cell-depleted T cells, or PBMCs.

Trimming removed 3 bases from V and 8 bases from J, with 16 bases in between. From germline, CDR1 is DFQATT and CDR2 SNEGSKA (reference sequence). The CDR3 totals 13 residues. Sequencing was carried out using peripheral blood. This TCR was recovered from a woman aged 60-75 years with acute or convalescent COVID-19. The rearrangement links TRBV20-1 to TRBJ1-2; possible D gene TRBD1, 5 bases. The CDR3 nucleotides read TGCAGTGCTAGTCCCCAGGGTCTAGACGGCTACACCTTC. This translates into CSASPQGLDGYTF.